This T cell receptor (beta chain) came from a study of blood T cell repertoires in COVID-19. Original processing notes: Scientists estimated how many nucleated cells there were by amplifying reference gene primers. This table comes from immunoSEQ multiplex PCR, and its TCRdb copy is limited to in-frame clones, with some not included. V and J calls and clone size are those listed in that table; D and trimming were worked out from the DNA. The data hold about 220,000 clones, with roughly 80% observed a single time. This CDR3 has 15 amino acids. The germline gives CDR1 SGHVS, CDR2 FQNEAQ. Trimming cost V 5 bases and J 3 bases; bases outside gene matches: 7.

The TCR sequence derives from a human donor in a cohort sampled during active COVID-19. The rearrangement uses TRBV7-8 and TRBJ2-7; 10 bases line up with TRBD2. Sequencing was performed on peripheral blood. CDR3 sequence reads: CASSLGRTSGYEQYF. As DNA, the CDR3 is TGTGCCAGCAGCCTGGGAAGGACTAGCGGCTACGAGCAGTACTTC.